This TCR beta chain appears in the sequencing data of a study of early T cells in non-severe SARS-CoV-2 infection. About the study: Unpaired chains resulted from sequencing bulk RNA of unsorted whole blood.

This clonotype is a singleton in its sample. The antigen is undetermined. Individual cDNA molecules each received unique molecular identifiers attached to them. TCRdb ran MiXCR on the 5' RACE reads and lists one entry per CDR3 protein. The sample records approximately 52,000 distinct CDR3 sequences, just over 8% being singletons. The CDR3 totals 14 residues. Per the germline V gene, CDR1 is MNHNY and CDR2 is SVGAGI (reference sequence). Losses at the gene ends were 10 bases for V and 6 bases for J; bases not matched to a gene: 12. Findings and limits, study-wide: Private and CD4 specificities were missed by VDJdb matching, skewed to anti-spike CD8.

Material: whole blood. This TCR was sampled from an adult who was a healthcare worker with PCR-confirmed SARS-CoV-2 infection or an uninfected control (not recorded which). V gene TRBV6-6 combines with J gene TRBJ1-3; 7 bases agree with TRBD1. The CDR3 protein is CATTRGTTKNTIYF. CDR3 coding DNA: TGTGCCACCACCAGGGGGACTACGAAAAACACCATATATTTT.